Shown below are 5 T cell receptor beta chains from a single sample sequenced in a study of blood T cell repertoires in COVID-19. Using immunoSEQ multiplex PCR, the repertoire was profiled, and TCRdb retains in-frame clones only, with some absent. The table shows 110,000 to 150,000 clones, with around nine tenths occurring only once. Sample: peripheral blood. The receptors derive from a human donor in a cohort sampled during active COVID-19.

In nucleotides, the CDR3 is TGTGCCAGCAGCCCCGGGCTACGTGGGGGGGAGGTAGATGAAAAACTGTTTTTT. Translating it yields CASSPGLRGGEVDEKLFF. This chain links TRBV27 with TRBJ1-4, with a possible D match to TRBD1 (5 bases). V shed 6 bases and J shed 6 bases, with 26 bases lying between them. Per germline, CDR1 MNHEY and CDR2 SMNVEV (reference sequence). This CDR3 is 18 amino acids long.

The rearrangement uses TRBV27 and TRBJ2-1; D not resolved. Germline values: CDR1 MNHEY, CDR2 SMNVEV (reference sequence). The V end was cut by 5 bases, the J end by 6 bases, with 5 bases between. CDR3 size: 11 residues. The CDR3 DNA follows: TGTGCCAGCAGTCTCTCCAATGAGCAGTTCTTC. It yields the protein CASSLSNEQFF.

In its sample, this clone was seen once. V gene TRBV5-1 combines with J gene TRBJ1-1, with 10 bases aligning to TRBD1. The length of the CDR3 is 13 residues. Germline loops: CDR1 SGHRS, CDR2 YFSETQ. V was clipped by 4 bases and J by 3 bases; unmatched bases: 0. The CDR3 DNA reads TGCGCCAGCAGCGGACAGGGGGACACTGAAGCTTTCTTT. Translated, it gives CASSGQGDTEAFF.

CDR3 region: CARDTQPPIQGSFNEKLFF. In nucleotides, the CDR3 is TGTGCCAGAGACACTCAGCCCCCTATACAGGGGTCGTTTAATGAAAAACTGTTTTTT. The chain joins TRBV19 to TRBJ1-4, with 7 nucleotides matching TRBD1. Germline values: CDR1 LNHDA, CDR2 SQIVND (reference sequence). V gave up 9 bases and J gave up 4 bases; unmatched junction bases: 23. This CDR3 contains 19 residues.

The chain employs TRBV28 and TRBJ1-4; the D is unclear. This CDR3 has 15 residues. The V and J ends lost 6 bases and 5 bases respectively, with 16 bases between them. Germline CDR1 is MDHEN and CDR2 is SYDVKM. The CDR3 sequence is CASSPLEGKNEKLFF. The CDR3 DNA follows: TGTGCCAGCAGCCCCCTGGAGGGTAAAAATGAAAAACTGTTTTTT. The full variable domain, rest sourced from reference TRBV28 and TRBJ1-4, is DVKVTQSSRYLVKRTGEKVFLECVQDMDHENMFWYRQDPGLGLRLIYFSYDVKMKEKGDIPEGYSVSREKKERFSLILESASTNQTSMYLCASSPLEGKNEKLFFGSGTQLSVL.